A selection of T cell receptor beta chains follows, all from one sample in a study of cytomegalovirus exposure and HLA in healthy donors. Method: immunoSEQ multiplex PCR; TCRdb's copy keeps in-frame clones and lacks some. The table has nearly 110,000 clones, 75% seen once. Sequenced sample: PBMCs. The origin of the receptors is a male donor in good health and CMV-seropositive. CDR3s include the opening cysteine and the closing phenylalanine or tryptophan. The order of the fields is D gene, V gene, J gene, clone size, CDR3 DNA, CDR3 protein. A D gene is named only where the DNA matches it firmly. For some rows the clone size is stated as once, few or many, or as a class when expanded; others skip it.

d_call: TRBD1
v_call: TRBV7-3
j_call: TRBJ2-7
clone_size: NA
cdr3_nt: TGTGCCAGCAGCCGGACAGGGGGAATCCACGAGCAGTACTTC
cdr3_aa: CASSRTGGIHEQYF

d_call: NA
v_call: TRBV6-1
j_call: TRBJ1-5
clone_size: few
cdr3_nt: TGTGCCAGCAGTGAATCTCGGCGGGGGTATAGCAATCAGCCCCAGCATTTT
cdr3_aa: CASSESRRGYSNQPQHF

d_call: NA
v_call: TRBV4-1
j_call: TRBJ1-5
clone_size: NA
cdr3_nt: TGCGCCAGCAGCCAGGCTCTCGGGGGGGGATTTAGCAATCAGCCCCAGCATTTT
cdr3_aa: CASSQALGGGFSNQPQHF

d_call: TRBD1
v_call: TRBV7-9
j_call: TRBJ1-1
clone_size: NA
cdr3_nt: TGTGCCAGCAGCAGCAAAGGGGGCGAGGACACTGAAGCTTTCTTT
cdr3_aa: CASSSKGGEDTEAFF

d_call: NA
v_call: TRBV14
j_call: TRBJ2-1
clone_size: NA
cdr3_nt: TGTGCCAGCAGCCAAGGAATAGCAGTGGGGTGGGGGGTGTATGAGCAGTTCTTC
cdr3_aa: CASSQGIAVGWGVYEQFF

d_call: NA
v_call: TRBV13
j_call: TRBJ1-3
clone_size: NA
cdr3_nt: TGTGCCAGCAGCGCAGACCCGGACACGGACTCTGGAAACACCATATATTTT
cdr3_aa: CASSADPDTDSGNTIYF

d_call: TRBD1
v_call: TRBV11-1
j_call: TRBJ2-1
clone_size: NA
cdr3_nt: TGTGCCAGCAGCACACGGACAGGGTCGAAATTCAATGAGCAGTTCTTC
cdr3_aa: CASSTRTGSKFNEQFF

d_call: TRBD1
v_call: TRBV5-6
j_call: TRBJ1-2
clone_size: NA
cdr3_nt: TGTGCCAGCAGGAATACAGGGGGTCGTTTCTATGGCTACACCTTC
cdr3_aa: CASRNTGGRFYGYTF

d_call: NA
v_call: TRBV9
j_call: TRBJ1-1
clone_size: few
cdr3_nt: TGTGCCAGCAGCGCCACTCCCGGTCGAAACACTGAAGCTTTCTTT
cdr3_aa: CASSATPGRNTEAFF

d_call: NA
v_call: TRBV2
j_call: TRBJ2-7
clone_size: few
cdr3_nt: TGTGCCAGCAGTGCCGGACTACCGGGTAGCGACGAGCAGTACTTC
cdr3_aa: CASSAGLPGSDEQYF

d_call: NA
v_call: TRBV28
j_call: TRBJ2-1
clone_size: NA
cdr3_nt: TGTGCCAGCAGTTTCCCCGCTCGGACTTACTACAATGAGCAGTTCTTC
cdr3_aa: CASSFPARTYYNEQFF

d_call: TRBD1
v_call: TRBV9
j_call: TRBJ1-1
clone_size: few
cdr3_nt: TGTGCCAGCAGCATCCGGGACAGGGGAACTGAAGCTTTCTTT
cdr3_aa: CASSIRDRGTEAFF

d_call: NA
v_call: TRBV6-5
j_call: TRBJ2-2
clone_size: NA
cdr3_nt: TGTGCCAGCAGACCAACAGGCGCCGGGGAGCTGTTTTTT
cdr3_aa: CASRPTGAGELFF

d_call: NA
v_call: TRBV5-6
j_call: TRBJ2-1
clone_size: NA
cdr3_nt: TGTGCCAGCAGCTTGGCCTTTAGGAGGGATGAGCAGTTCTTC
cdr3_aa: CASSLAFRRDEQFF

d_call: NA
v_call: TRBV6-6
j_call: TRBJ2-7
clone_size: medium-sized
cdr3_nt: TGTGCCAGCAATATGGTTCAGGGGGGCCACGAGCAGTACTTC
cdr3_aa: CASNMVQGGHEQYF

d_call: TRBD2
v_call: TRBV5-1
j_call: TRBJ2-1
clone_size: NA
cdr3_nt: TGCGCCAGCAGCACCCGGACTAGCGGGTACTACAATGAGCAGTTCTTC
cdr3_aa: CASSTRTSGYYNEQFF

d_call: TRBD1
v_call: TRBV9
j_call: TRBJ1-6
clone_size: NA
cdr3_nt: TGTGCCAGCAGCGTAGTGGGGACAGCCTCCTATAATTCACCCCTCCACTTT
cdr3_aa: CASSVVGTASYNSPLHF

d_call: NA
v_call: TRBV30
j_call: TRBJ1-2
clone_size: NA
cdr3_nt: TGTGCCTGGAGTACCCCTGGACGGACAGCAAAGTCATCCTATGGCTACACCTTC
cdr3_aa: CAWSTPGRTAKSSYGYTF

d_call: NA
v_call: TRBV23-1
j_call: TRBJ1-1
clone_size: few
cdr3_nt: TGCGCCAGCAGTCCCCGCGGGGCTGAAGCTTTCTTT
cdr3_aa: CASSPRGAEAFF

d_call: TRBD2
v_call: TRBV15
j_call: TRBJ2-3
clone_size: NA
cdr3_nt: TGTGCCACCAGCAGAGCCGGGACTAGCGGGAGGGCCGGGGCAGATACGCAGTATTTT
cdr3_aa: CATSRAGTSGRAGADTQYF

d_call: NA
v_call: TRBV25-1
j_call: TRBJ2-7
clone_size: NA
cdr3_nt: TGTGCCAGCAGTGAATACGGTAGCTTCTACGGGCAGTACTTC
cdr3_aa: CASSEYGSFYGQYF

d_call: TRBD1
v_call: TRBV18
j_call: TRBJ1-1
clone_size: NA
cdr3_nt: TGTGCCAGCTCACCACCGCCAGGGGGGTATACTGAAGCTTTCTTT
cdr3_aa: CASSPPPGGYTEAFF

d_call: TRBD1
v_call: TRBV28
j_call: TRBJ1-1
clone_size: NA
cdr3_nt: TGTGCCAGCAGTTTGCGGACAGGGGAGTTACGCACTGAAGCTTTCTTT
cdr3_aa: CASSLRTGELRTEAFF

d_call: NA
v_call: TRBV5-8
j_call: TRBJ1-2
clone_size: NA
cdr3_nt: TGTGCCAGCAGCTTGGGTCGGGCAGGGGCCTATGGCTACACCTTC
cdr3_aa: CASSLGRAGAYGYTF

d_call: NA
v_call: TRBV10-1
j_call: TRBJ1-1
clone_size: NA
cdr3_nt: TGCGCCAGCAGAGGGGGAAGGCGGAAGAACACTGAAGCTTTCTTT
cdr3_aa: CASRGGRRKNTEAFF

d_call: TRBD1
v_call: TRBV7-9
j_call: TRBJ1-4
clone_size: NA
cdr3_nt: TGTGCCAGCACCCGGACAGGGAGGAGTGAAAAACTGTTTTTT
cdr3_aa: CASTRTGRSEKLFF

d_call: NA
v_call: TRBV25-1
j_call: TRBJ2-2
clone_size: once
cdr3_nt: TGTGCCAGCAGGCGGGACCTCGGGAACACCGGGGAGCTGTTTTTT
cdr3_aa: CASRRDLGNTGELFF

d_call: TRBD1
v_call: TRBV4-3
j_call: TRBJ1-1
clone_size: NA
cdr3_nt: TGCGCCAGCAGCCAAGGGCGGACAGGGGGTTGGAACACTGAAGCTTTCTTT
cdr3_aa: CASSQGRTGGWNTEAFF

d_call: TRBD2
v_call: TRBV6-5
j_call: TRBJ2-5
clone_size: NA
cdr3_nt: TGTGCCAGCACTAATAGCGGGAGGCGACAAGAGACCCAGTACTTC
cdr3_aa: CASTNSGRRQETQYF

d_call: NA
v_call: TRBV4-2
j_call: TRBJ1-5
clone_size: NA
cdr3_nt: TGTGCCAGCAGCCAAGATCGGGCGGCGGGGTATAGCAATCAGCCCCAGCATTTT
cdr3_aa: CASSQDRAAGYSNQPQHF

d_call: NA
v_call: TRBV5-8
j_call: TRBJ2-3
clone_size: NA
cdr3_nt: TGTGCCAGCAGCTCCTATACGCAGTATTTT
cdr3_aa: CASSSYTQYF

d_call: TRBD2
v_call: TRBV5-1
j_call: TRBJ2-7
clone_size: once
cdr3_nt: TGCGCCAGCAGCCCCACCGGGGGGAACTACGAGCAGTACTTC
cdr3_aa: CASSPTGGNYEQYF

d_call: TRBD1
v_call: TRBV2
j_call: TRBJ1-2
clone_size: once
cdr3_nt: TGTGCCAGCAGCCGGAGGGACAGTACTAACTATGGCTACACCTTC
cdr3_aa: CASSRRDSTNYGYTF

d_call: NA
v_call: TRBV5-1
j_call: TRBJ2-1
clone_size: NA
cdr3_nt: TGCGCCAGCAGCTTGGAAGGGGGCTACAATGAGCAGTTCTTC
cdr3_aa: CASSLEGGYNEQFF

d_call: NA
v_call: TRBV7-9
j_call: TRBJ1-1
clone_size: few
cdr3_nt: TGTGCCAGCAGCGGACAAGGGGTGACTGAAGCTTTCTTT
cdr3_aa: CASSGQGVTEAFF

d_call: TRBD1
v_call: TRBV28
j_call: TRBJ1-4
clone_size: NA
cdr3_nt: TGTGCCAGCAGTTTCGTCTTAGGCTTCGGGACAGTGTACGAAAAACTGTTTTTT
cdr3_aa: CASSFVLGFGTVYEKLFF

d_call: NA
v_call: TRBV30
j_call: TRBJ1-3
clone_size: NA
cdr3_nt: TGTGCCTGGAGTGATCGCCGGACGTCGGGATCTGGAAACACCATATATTTT
cdr3_aa: CAWSDRRTSGSGNTIYF

d_call: TRBD2
v_call: TRBV28
j_call: TRBJ2-5
clone_size: NA
cdr3_nt: TGTGCCAGCAGTCCTAGCGGGGGGGGAGAGACCCAGTACTTC
cdr3_aa: CASSPSGGGETQYF

d_call: NA
v_call: TRBV10-3
j_call: TRBJ1-5
clone_size: NA
cdr3_nt: TGTGCCATCAGTGTCGAGAGGGGAGGTCAGCCCCAGCATTTT
cdr3_aa: CAISVERGGQPQHF

d_call: TRBD1
v_call: TRBV5-1
j_call: TRBJ2-1
clone_size: once
cdr3_nt: TGCGCCAGCAGCCTGTTGGGACAGGGGGCCAATGAGCAGTTCTTC
cdr3_aa: CASSLLGQGANEQFF

d_call: TRBD1
v_call: TRBV18
j_call: TRBJ2-2
clone_size: NA
cdr3_nt: TGTGCCAGCTCACCAAGGACAGGTGACACCGGGGAGCTGTTTTTT
cdr3_aa: CASSPRTGDTGELFF